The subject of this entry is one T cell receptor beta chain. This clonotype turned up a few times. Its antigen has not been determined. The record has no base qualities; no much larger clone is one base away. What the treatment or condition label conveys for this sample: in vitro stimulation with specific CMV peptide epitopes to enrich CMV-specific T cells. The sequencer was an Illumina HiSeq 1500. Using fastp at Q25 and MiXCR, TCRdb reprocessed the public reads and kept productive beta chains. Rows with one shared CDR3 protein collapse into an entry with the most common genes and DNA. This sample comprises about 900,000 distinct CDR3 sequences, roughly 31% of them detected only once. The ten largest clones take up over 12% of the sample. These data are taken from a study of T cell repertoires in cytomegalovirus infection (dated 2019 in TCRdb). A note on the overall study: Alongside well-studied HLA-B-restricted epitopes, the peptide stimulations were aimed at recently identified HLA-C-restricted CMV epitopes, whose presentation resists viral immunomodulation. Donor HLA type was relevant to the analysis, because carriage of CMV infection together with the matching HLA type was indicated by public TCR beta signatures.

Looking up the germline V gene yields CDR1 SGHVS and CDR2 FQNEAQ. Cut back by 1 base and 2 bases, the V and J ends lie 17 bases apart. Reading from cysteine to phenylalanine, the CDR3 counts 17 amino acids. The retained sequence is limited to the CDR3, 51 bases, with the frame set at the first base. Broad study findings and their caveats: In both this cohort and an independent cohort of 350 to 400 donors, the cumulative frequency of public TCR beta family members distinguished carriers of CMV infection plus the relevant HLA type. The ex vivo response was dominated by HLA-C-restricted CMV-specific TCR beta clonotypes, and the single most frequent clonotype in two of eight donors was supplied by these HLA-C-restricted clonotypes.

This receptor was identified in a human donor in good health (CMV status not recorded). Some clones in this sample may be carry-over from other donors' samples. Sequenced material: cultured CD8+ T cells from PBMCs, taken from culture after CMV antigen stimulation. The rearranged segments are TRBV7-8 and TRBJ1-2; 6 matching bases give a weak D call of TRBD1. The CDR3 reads CASSLEGEARRNYGYTF. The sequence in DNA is TGTGCCAGCAGCTTAGAGGGGGAAGCAAGGAGAAACTATGGCTACACCTTC.